The text below deals with one T cell receptor beta chain. The antigen remains unidentified. These data come from a study of T cells in Graves' hyperthyroidism and ophthalmopathy. Study as a whole: It was at initial diagnosis, before any treatment, that peripheral blood was collected. General study results and limits: Blood also held most thyroid clonotypes expanded beyond 0.001.

Patients were excluded because of uncontrolled infection, other autoimmune disease, pregnancy or lactation. The length of the CDR3 is 15 residues. Germline V lookup: CDR1 DFQATT, CDR2 SNEGSKA (reference sequence). The V gene end was trimmed by 5 bases and the J gene end by 6 bases; junction bases not matched to a gene: 6. Amplified TCR beta CDR3 regions came from RNA transcripts. First-round RT-PCR with HTBI primers amplified the TCR CDR3 region. MiXCR, applied by TCRdb to the multiplex PCR reads, yields one record per CDR3 protein. The table has some 340,000 distinct CDR3 sequences, around 13% seen once.

This rearrangement joins TRBV20-1 to TRBJ1-6; TRBD1 matches 11 bases. This receptor was identified in a woman aged 40-49 years with Graves' ophthalmopathy. The sample comprised blood. Written as DNA, the CDR3 is TGCAGTGCTGCCCCGGGACAGGGGGTTAATTCACCCCTCCACTTT. Protein: CSAAPGQGVNSPLHF.